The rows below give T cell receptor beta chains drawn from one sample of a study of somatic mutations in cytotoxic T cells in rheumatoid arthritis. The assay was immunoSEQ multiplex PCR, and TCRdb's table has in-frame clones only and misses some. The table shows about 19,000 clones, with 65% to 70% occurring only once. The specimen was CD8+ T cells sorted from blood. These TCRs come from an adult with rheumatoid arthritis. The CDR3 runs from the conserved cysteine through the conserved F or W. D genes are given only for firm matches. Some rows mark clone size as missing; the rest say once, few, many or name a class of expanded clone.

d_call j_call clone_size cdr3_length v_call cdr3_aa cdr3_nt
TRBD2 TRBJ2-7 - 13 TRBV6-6 CASSYGGVPGQYF TGTGCCAGCAGTTACGGGGGGGTACCTGGGCAGTACTTC
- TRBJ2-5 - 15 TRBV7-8 CASSNLGLGGETQYF TGTGCCAGCAGCAATCTGGGCCTGGGCGGAGAGACCCAGTACTTC
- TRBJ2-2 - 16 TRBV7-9 CASSPARGPNTGELFF TGTGCCAGCAGCCCGGCGCGGGGGCCGAACACCGGGGAGCTGTTTTTT
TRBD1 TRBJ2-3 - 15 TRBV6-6 CASSYSRQGADTQYF TGTGCCAGCAGTTACTCCCGACAGGGGGCGGATACGCAGTATTTT
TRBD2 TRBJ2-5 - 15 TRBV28 CASNTPLAGQETQYF TGTGCCAGTAATACACCCCTAGCGGGGCAAGAGACCCAGTACTTC
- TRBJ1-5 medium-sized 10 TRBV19 CASIGRILHF TGTGCCAGTATTGGACGGATCCTTCATTTT
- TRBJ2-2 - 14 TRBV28 CASSFYEGTGELFF TGTGCCAGCAGTTTTTATGAGGGCACCGGGGAGCTGTTTTTT
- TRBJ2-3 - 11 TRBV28 CASSWIDTQYF TGTGCCAGCAGTTGGATAGATACGCAGTATTTT
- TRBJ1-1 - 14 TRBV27 CASSLHSGSLEAFF TGTGCCAGCAGTTTACACAGTGGGAGTCTTGAAGCTTTCTTT
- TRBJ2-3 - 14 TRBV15 CATSRQGNTDTQYF TGTGCCACCAGCAGACAGGGTAACACAGATACGCAGTATTTT
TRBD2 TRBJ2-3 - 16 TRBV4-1 CATNWGSGGTTDTQYF TGCGCCACCAACTGGGGTAGCGGGGGGACCACAGATACGCAGTATTTT
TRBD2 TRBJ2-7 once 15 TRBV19 CASRSTGTSLYEQYF TGTGCCAGTAGGAGTACCGGGACTAGCCTCTACGAGCAGTACTTC
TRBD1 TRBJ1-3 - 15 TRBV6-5 CASSLTGGYGNTIYF TGTGCCAGCAGCTTGACAGGGGGCTATGGAAACACCATATATTTT
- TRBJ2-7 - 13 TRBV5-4 CASSWGRGYEQYF TGTGCCAGCAGCTGGGGTCGGGGCTACGAGCAGTACTTC
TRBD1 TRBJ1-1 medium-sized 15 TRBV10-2 CASSELGTDNTEAFF TGCGCCAGCAGTGAGCTCGGGACAGACAATACTGAAGCTTTCTTT
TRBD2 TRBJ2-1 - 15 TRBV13 CASSPSGASYNEQFF TGTGCCAGCAGCCCTAGCGGGGCATCCTACAATGAGCAGTTCTTC
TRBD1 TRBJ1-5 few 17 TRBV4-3 CASSQDPGTGLNQPQHF TGCGCCAGCAGCCAAGATCCAGGGACAGGGCTTAATCAGCCCCAGCATTTT
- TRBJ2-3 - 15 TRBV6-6 CASSYMGAFTDTQYF TGTGCCAGCAGCTATATGGGGGCTTTCACAGATACGCAGTATTTT
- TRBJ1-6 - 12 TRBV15 CATSSVGGPLHF TGTGCCACCAGCAGTGTCGGAGGTCCCCTCCACTTT
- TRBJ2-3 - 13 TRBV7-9 CASSSWGEDTQYF TGTGCCAGCAGCTCTTGGGGGGAAGATACGCAGTATTTT
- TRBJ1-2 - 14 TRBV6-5 CASSGGVGLDGYTF TGTGCCAGCAGTGGGGGCGTCGGGCTCGATGGCTACACCTTC
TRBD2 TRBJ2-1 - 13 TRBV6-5 CASTSGSGAEQFF TGTGCCAGCACCTCGGGGAGCGGGGCTGAGCAGTTCTTC
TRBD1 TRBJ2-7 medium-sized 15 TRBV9 CASRKGQGVSYEQYF TGTGCCAGCAGAAAGGGACAGGGGGTCTCCTACGAGCAGTACTTC
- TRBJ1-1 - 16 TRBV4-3 CASSQQAELRNTEAFF TGCGCCAGCAGCCAACAAGCGGAGCTCCGGAACACTGAAGCTTTCTTT
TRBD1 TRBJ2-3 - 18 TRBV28 CASSDRGRVSELVDTQYF TGTGCCAGCAGTGACAGGGGGCGAGTCAGCGAGTTAGTTGATACGCAGTATTTT
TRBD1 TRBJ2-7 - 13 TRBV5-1 CASRFTGAYEQYF TGCGCCAGCAGATTTACAGGGGCCTACGAGCAGTACTTC
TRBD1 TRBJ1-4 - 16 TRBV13 CASSLGRGQGREKLFF TGTGCCAGCAGCTTAGGCAGAGGACAGGGCCGCGAAAAACTGTTTTTT
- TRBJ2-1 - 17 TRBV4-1 CASSQEGGTVTYNEQFF TGCGCCAGCAGCCAAGAGGGGGGGACAGTGACCTACAATGAGCAGTTCTTC
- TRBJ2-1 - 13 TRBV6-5 CASAYLGGNEQFF TGTGCCAGCGCTTACCTAGGGGGAAATGAGCAGTTCTTC
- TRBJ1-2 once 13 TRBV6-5 CASSYMEGDGYTF TGTGCCAGCAGTTACATGGAGGGTGATGGCTACACCTTC
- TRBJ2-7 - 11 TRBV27 CASFSGHEQYF TGTGCCAGCTTCTCGGGCCACGAGCAGTACTTC
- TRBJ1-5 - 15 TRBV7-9 CASSLEGVLNQPQHF TGTGCCAGCAGCTTAGAAGGGGTCCTCAATCAGCCCCAGCATTTT
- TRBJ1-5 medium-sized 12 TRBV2 CASRQGSQPQHF TGTGCCAGCAGGCAGGGGAGTCAGCCCCAGCATTTT
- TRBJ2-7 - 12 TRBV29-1 CSVAETAYEQYF TGCAGCGTTGCTGAGACAGCCTACGAGCAGTACTTC
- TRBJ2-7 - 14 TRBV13 CASSTPGHNYEQYF TGTGCCAGCAGCACCCCGGGACATAACTACGAGCAGTACTTC
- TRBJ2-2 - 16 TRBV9 CASSVGGFPGAGELFF TGTGCCAGCAGCGTGGGGGGCTTCCCGGGGGCCGGGGAGCTGTTTTTT
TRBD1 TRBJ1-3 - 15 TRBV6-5 CASSYSGTDGNTIYF TGTGCCAGCAGTTACTCCGGGACAGATGGAAACACCATATATTTT